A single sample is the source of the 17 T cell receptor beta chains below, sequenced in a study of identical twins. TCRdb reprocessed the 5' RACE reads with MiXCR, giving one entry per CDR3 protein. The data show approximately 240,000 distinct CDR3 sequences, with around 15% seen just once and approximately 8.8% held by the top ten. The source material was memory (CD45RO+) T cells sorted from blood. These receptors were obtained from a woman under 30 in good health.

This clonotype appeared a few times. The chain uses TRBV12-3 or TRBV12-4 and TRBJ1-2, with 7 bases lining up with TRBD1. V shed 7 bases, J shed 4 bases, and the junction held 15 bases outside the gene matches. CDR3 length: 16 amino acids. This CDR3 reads CASTHPTEGAGYGYTF. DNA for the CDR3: TGTGCCAGCACCCACCCAACAGAGGGGGCCGGCTATGGCTACACCTTC.

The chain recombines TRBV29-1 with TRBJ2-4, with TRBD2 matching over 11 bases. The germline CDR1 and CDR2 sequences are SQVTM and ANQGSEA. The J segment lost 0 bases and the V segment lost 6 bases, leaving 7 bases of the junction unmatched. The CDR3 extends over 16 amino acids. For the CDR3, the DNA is TGCAGCGTGGTAGCGGGGGGGGATCTAGCCAAAAACATTCAGTACTTC. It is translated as CSVVAGGDLAKNIQYF.

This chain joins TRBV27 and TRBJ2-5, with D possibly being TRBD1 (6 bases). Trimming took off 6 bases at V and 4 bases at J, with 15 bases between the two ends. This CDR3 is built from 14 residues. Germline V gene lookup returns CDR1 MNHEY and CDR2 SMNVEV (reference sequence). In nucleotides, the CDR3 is TGTGCCAGCAGCCCCGGGACATTTGGAGAGACCCAGTACTTC. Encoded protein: CASSPGTFGETQYF.

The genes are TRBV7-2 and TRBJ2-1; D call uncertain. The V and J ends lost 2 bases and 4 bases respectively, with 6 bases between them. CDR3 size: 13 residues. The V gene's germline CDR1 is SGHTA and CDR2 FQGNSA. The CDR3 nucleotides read TGTGCCAGCAGCTTAAACGAATACAATGAGCAGTTCTTC. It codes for CASSLNEYNEQFF.

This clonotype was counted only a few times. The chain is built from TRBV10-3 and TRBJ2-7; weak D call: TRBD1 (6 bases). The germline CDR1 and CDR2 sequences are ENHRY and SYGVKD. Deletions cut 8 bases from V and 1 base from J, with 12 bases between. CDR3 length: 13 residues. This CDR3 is CAIRRDKSYEQYF. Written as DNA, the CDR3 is TGTGCCATCCGTAGGGACAAATCCTACGAGCAGTACTTC.

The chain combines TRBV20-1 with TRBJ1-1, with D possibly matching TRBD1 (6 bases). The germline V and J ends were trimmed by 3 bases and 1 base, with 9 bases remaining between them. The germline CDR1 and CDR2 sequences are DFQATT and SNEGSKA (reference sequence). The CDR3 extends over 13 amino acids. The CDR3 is CSASQGTNTEAFF. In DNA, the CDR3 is TGCAGTGCTAGTCAGGGGACGAACACTGAAGCTTTCTTT.

The CDR3 loop is CSVARGEKNIQYF. The CDR3 nucleotides are TGCAGCGTTGCCAGGGGGGAAAAAAACATTCAGTACTTC. V gene TRBV29-1 combines with J gene TRBJ2-4, with D perhaps matching TRBD1 (7 bases). The CDR3 spans 13 residues. Germline V gene sequence: CDR1 SQVTM, CDR2 ANQGSEA. V lost 4 bases to trimming and J lost 4 bases, with 11 bases between them.

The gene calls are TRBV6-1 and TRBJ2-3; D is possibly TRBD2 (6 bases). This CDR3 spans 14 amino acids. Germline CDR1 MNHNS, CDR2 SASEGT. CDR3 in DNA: TGTGCTTCAAAGACGGCGGGGTCCACAGATACGCAGTATTTT. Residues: CASKTAGSTDTQYF.

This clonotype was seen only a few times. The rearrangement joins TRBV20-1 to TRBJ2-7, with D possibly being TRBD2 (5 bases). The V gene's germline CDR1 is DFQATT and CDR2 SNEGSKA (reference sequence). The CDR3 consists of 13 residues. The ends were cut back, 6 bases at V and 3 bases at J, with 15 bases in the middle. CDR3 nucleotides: TGCAGTGCCAACATCCCGGGGAACTACGAGCAGTACTTC. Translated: CSANIPGNYEQYF.

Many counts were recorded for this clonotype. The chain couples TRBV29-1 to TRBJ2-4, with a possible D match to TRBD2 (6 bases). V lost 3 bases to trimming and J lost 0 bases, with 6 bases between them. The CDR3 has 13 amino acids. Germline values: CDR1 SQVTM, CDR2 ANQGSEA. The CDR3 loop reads CSVEEGAKNIQYF. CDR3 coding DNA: TGCAGCGTTGAGGAGGGAGCCAAAAACATTCAGTACTTC.

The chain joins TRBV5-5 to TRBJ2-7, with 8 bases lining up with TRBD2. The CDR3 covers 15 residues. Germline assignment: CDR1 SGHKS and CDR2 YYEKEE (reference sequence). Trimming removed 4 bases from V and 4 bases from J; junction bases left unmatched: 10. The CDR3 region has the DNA TGTGCCAGCAGCCGGAGGGTAGCGGGAACTTACGAGCAGTACTTC. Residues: CASSRRVAGTYEQYF.

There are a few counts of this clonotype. The CDR3 loop reads CASSLDGSSPLHF. Here the CDR3 DNA reads TGTGCCAGCAGCTTAGACGGATCTTCACCCCTCCACTTT. The gene calls are TRBV7-6 and TRBJ1-6; D not resolved. Germline values: CDR1 SGHVS, CDR2 FNYEAQ. The CDR3 spans 13 residues. Trimming pared 1 base from V and 9 bases from J, leaving 7 bases between.

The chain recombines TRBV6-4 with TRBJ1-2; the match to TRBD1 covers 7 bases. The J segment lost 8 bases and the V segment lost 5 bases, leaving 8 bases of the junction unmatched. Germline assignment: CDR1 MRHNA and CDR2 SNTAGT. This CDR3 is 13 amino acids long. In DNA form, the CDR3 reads TGTGCCAGCAGTTCGGACAGGTTCAGCGGCTACACCTTC. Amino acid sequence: CASSSDRFSGYTF.

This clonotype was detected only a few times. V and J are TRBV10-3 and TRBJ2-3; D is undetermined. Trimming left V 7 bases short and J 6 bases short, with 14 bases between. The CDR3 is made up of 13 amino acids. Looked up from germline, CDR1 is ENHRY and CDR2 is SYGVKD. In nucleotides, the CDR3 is TGTGCCATCAAGACCTTGGAGAAGGATACGCAGTATTTT. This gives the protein CAIKTLEKDTQYF.

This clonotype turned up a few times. CDR3 sequence: CASQWGGGRKETQYF. The CDR3 DNA reads as TGTGCTAGCCAGTGGGGCGGAGGTCGAAAAGAGACCCAGTACTTC. The chain employs TRBV11-2 and TRBJ2-5; D is perhaps TRBD1 or TRBD2 (5 bases each). The CDR3 is 15 residues long. CDR1 and CDR2 from the germline V gene are SGHAT and FQNNGV.

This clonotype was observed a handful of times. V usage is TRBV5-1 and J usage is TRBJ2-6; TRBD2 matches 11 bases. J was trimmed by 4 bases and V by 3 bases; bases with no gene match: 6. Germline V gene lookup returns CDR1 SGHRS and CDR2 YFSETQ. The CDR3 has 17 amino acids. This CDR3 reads CASSSSGRFEGANVLTF. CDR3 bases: TGCGCCAGCAGCTCTAGCGGGAGGTTTGAGGGGGCCAACGTCCTGACTTTC. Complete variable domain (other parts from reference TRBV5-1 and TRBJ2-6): KAGVTQTPRYLIKTRGQQVTLSCSPISGHRSVSWYQQTPGQGLQFLFEYFSETQRNKGNFPGRFSGRQFSNSRSEMNVSTLELGDSALYLCASSSSGRFEGANVLTFGAGSRLTVL.

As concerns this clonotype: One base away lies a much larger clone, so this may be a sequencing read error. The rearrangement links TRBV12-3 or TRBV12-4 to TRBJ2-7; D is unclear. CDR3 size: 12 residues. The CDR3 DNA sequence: TGTGCCAGCAGTAATGGGTTTACCGAGCAGCACTTC. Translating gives CASSNGFTEQHF.